This T cell receptor beta chain was sequenced during a study of T cell responses to AZD1222 COVID-19 vaccine. V was pared by 1 base and J by 8 bases, with 15 bases between. The CDR3 sequence is 15 residues long. Germline V gene data show CDR1 as MNHNS and CDR2 as SASEGT. Only in-frame clones appear in the TCRdb table, and some are missing; sequencing was by immunoSEQ multiplex PCR. In the table there are about 100,000 clones, 75% to 90% of which are singletons. Comment on this clone: Antigen specificity is unknown.

Second doses that came at about 4 or about 12 weeks were put together. General study points: Donor demographics were predominantly white British with a female majority; clonal diversity may be underestimated. None of the repertoires were sampled until the peak T cell response had passed. Just six people given AZD1222 tested seropositive at baseline.

The chain joins TRBV6-1 to TRBJ2-1, with D perhaps TRBD2 (6 bases). The TCR sequence derives from an adult who received the AZD1222 COVID-19 vaccine. The sample consisted of peripheral blood, taken 28 days after the second AZD1222 dose. Here the CDR3 reads CASSEGPWRGDEQFF. CDR3 sequence (DNA): TGTGCCAGCAGTGAAGGGCCTTGGAGGGGCGATGAGCAGTTCTTC.